The 18 T cell receptor beta chains in this list originate from one sample, sequenced in a study of cytomegalovirus exposure and HLA in healthy donors. Both 60 Vbeta primers and 13 Jbeta primers went into the PCR. Profiling relied on immunoSEQ multiplex PCR, and the TCRdb table lists in-frame clones only, not all of them. This table holds roughly 190,000 clones, approximately 84% found once. Sequenced sample: PBMCs. The receptors here all came from a man aged 50 to 59 in good health and CMV-seronegative.

V and J are TRBV27 and TRBJ1-2; D perhaps matches TRBD1 (5 bases). The V end was cut by 11 bases, the J end by 4 bases, with 17 bases between. The CDR3 is 13 residues long. Germline V CDR1 and CDR2: MNHEY, SMNVEV (reference sequence). The CDR3 loop is CASGVPNFYGYTF. In nucleotides, the CDR3 is TGTGCCTCGGGGGTCCCTAACTTCTATGGCTACACCTTC.

The chain joins TRBV15 to TRBJ1-5; TRBD1 might be the D (5 bases). The CDR3 has 13 amino acids. The germline V gene has CDR1 LNHNV and CDR2 YYDKDF (reference sequence). V was cut by 3 bases and J by 10 bases, with 13 bases left in between. CDR3 protein: CATSSRGGIPQHF. The DNA of the CDR3 is TGTGCCACCAGCAGCCGGGGGGGGATACCCCAGCATTTT.

The rearrangement joins TRBV2 to TRBJ1-1; weak D call: TRBD1 (6 bases). Trimming took off 6 bases at V and 6 bases at J, with 14 bases between the two ends. The V gene's germline CDR1 is SNHLY and CDR2 FYNNEI. The length of the CDR3 is 13 residues. The CDR3 protein is CASRRQENAEAFF. In DNA, the CDR3 is TGTGCCAGCAGAAGACAGGAAAATGCTGAAGCTTTCTTT.

This chain joins TRBV27 and TRBJ1-1; TRBD1 is a possible D gene (5 bases). This CDR3 region has 15 residues. Trimming took off 2 bases at V and 6 bases at J, with 16 bases between the two ends. Germline V gives CDR1 MNHEY, CDR2 SMNVEV (reference sequence). The CDR3 is CASSLDQKGQSEAFF. The CDR3 DNA is TGTGCCAGCAGTTTAGACCAAAAGGGGCAGTCTGAAGCTTTCTTT.

V is TRBV5-1 and J is TRBJ2-5, with 7 bases that match TRBD1. Germline trimming cut 3 bases from V and 1 base from J; bases unmatched to any gene: 3. The germline V gene encodes CDR1 SGHRS and CDR2 YFSETQ. This CDR3 has 14 residues. DNA for the CDR3: TGCGCCAGCAGCTCAGGGGGTTCCCAAGAGACCCAGTACTTC. It yields the protein CASSSGGSQETQYF.

This clone was counted a few times. This chain joins TRBV9 and TRBJ1-4; 10 bases align to TRBD1. V lost 4 bases and J lost 8; bases outside the gene matches: 8. Germline CDR1 reads SGDLS; CDR2 reads YYNGEE. This CDR3 region has 15 residues. As DNA, the CDR3 is TGTGCCAGCAGCCCACGGGACAGGGGAAAAGAAAAACTGTTTTTT. Protein: CASSPRDRGKEKLFF.

About this clone itself: The same CDR3 can be traced to other DNA sequences in this sample. V is TRBV9 and J is TRBJ2-6; TRBD1 is a possible D gene (5 bases). The ends were cut back, 3 bases at V and 0 bases at J, with 7 bases in the middle. The CDR3 runs 15 residues. Germline values: CDR1 SGDLS, CDR2 YYNGEE. This CDR3 is CASSARGSGANVLTF. For the CDR3, the DNA is TGTGCCAGCAGCGCTAGGGGCTCTGGGGCCAACGTCCTGACTTTC. The entire variable domain, with the rest obtained from reference TRBV9 and TRBJ2-6, is as follows: DSGVTQTPKHLITATGQRVTLRCSPRSGDLSVYWYQQSLDQGLQFLIQYYNGEERAKGNILERFSAQQFPDLHSELNLSSLELGDSALYFCASSARGSGANVLTFGAGSRLTVL.

The V and J genes are TRBV10-3 and TRBJ2-1, with D tentatively TRBD1 (5 bases). Trimming stripped 0 bases from V and 8 bases from J, with 14 bases between. This CDR3 comprises 15 residues. CDR1 is ENHRY, CDR2 SYGVKD, per germline. CDR3 region: CAISESMQGWDEQFF. CDR3 DNA sequence: TGTGCCATCAGTGAGTCGATGCAGGGTTGGGATGAGCAGTTCTTC.

This chain connects TRBV6-1 to TRBJ1-3, with D perhaps TRBD1 (5 bases). The germline gives CDR1 MNHNS, CDR2 SASEGT. This CDR3 is built from 15 residues. V was pared by 5 bases and J by 0 bases, with 11 bases between. CDR3 bases: TGTGCCAGCAGTCCAGGCAGGGTCTCTGGAAACACCATATATTTT. Amino acid sequence: CASSPGRVSGNTIYF.

The V and J genes are TRBV7-6 and TRBJ1-1; TRBD1 might be the D (6 bases). The CDR3 loop spans 14 amino acids. Germline assignment: CDR1 SGHVS and CDR2 FNYEAQ. The V end lost 3 bases, the J end lost 5 bases, and 13 bases lay between the germline ends. The CDR3 nucleotides read TGTGCCAGCAGCTTGACACGTCAGGGGACTGAAGCTTTCTTT. The encoded protein is CASSLTRQGTEAFF. Together with reference TRBV7-6 and TRBJ1-1, the CDR3 gives the full variable domain: GAGVSQSPRYKVTKRGQDVALRCDPISGHVSLYWYRQALGQGPEFLTYFNYEAQQDKSGLPNDRFSAERPEGSISTLTIQRTEQRDSAMYRCASSLTRQGTEAFFGQGTRLTVV.

V is TRBV19 and J is TRBJ1-6; D remains ambiguous. With 0 bases removed from V and 3 bases from J, the gap between germline ends came to 9 bases. The CDR3 totals 16 residues. CDR1 LNHDA and CDR2 SQIVND come from the germline V gene (reference sequence). The CDR3 protein is CASSIDGGYYNSPLHF. The CDR3 coding sequence is TGTGCCAGTAGTATAGATGGAGGTTACTATAATTCACCCCTCCACTTT.

The chain recombines TRBV19 with TRBJ1-1; D gene uncertain. The CDR3 consists of 13 residues. Germline V gene data show CDR1 as LNHDA and CDR2 as SQIVND (reference sequence). The ends were cut back, 5 bases at V and 0 bases at J, with 7 bases in the middle. The CDR3 protein is CASSVSVNTEAFF. CDR3 coding DNA: TGTGCCAGTAGTGTCTCAGTGAACACTGAAGCTTTCTTT.

The chain carries TRBV7-8 and TRBJ1-2; TRBD1 agrees at 7 bases. V was pared by 8 bases and J by 8 bases, with 8 bases of the junction left unmatched. CDR3 size: 12 residues. Germline V gene sequence: CDR1 SGHVS, CDR2 FQNEAQ. CDR3 bases: TGTGCCAGCTCCGACAGGGACAGCGGCTACACCTTC. Protein sequence: CASSDRDSGYTF. Full variable domain (missing parts from reference TRBV7-8 and TRBJ1-2): GAGVSQSPRYKVAKRGQDVALRCDPISGHVSLFWYQQALGQGPEFLTYFQNEAQLDKSGLPSDRFFAERPEGSVSTLKIQRTQQEDSAVYLCASSDRDSGYTFGSGTRLTVV.

The chain joins TRBV5-8 to TRBJ2-7; no clear D gene. The CDR3 has 13 residues. Trimming cost V 4 bases and J 0 bases, with 8 bases left between them. Germline V gene sequence: CDR1 SGHTS, CDR2 YDEGEE. For the CDR3, the DNA is TGTGCCAGCAGCACTAAGAGCTCCTACGAGCAGTACTTC. Encoded protein: CASSTKSSYEQYF.

This chain uses TRBV18 with TRBJ1-3; D not certain. Germline V gene sequence: CDR1 KGHSH, CDR2 LQKENI. The CDR3 runs to 13 residues. Trimming removed 6 bases from V and 4 bases from J, with 10 bases in between. As DNA, the CDR3 is TGTGCCAGCTCTGGGCTCACGGGAAACACCATATATTTT. Translation gives CASSGLTGNTIYF.

This chain joins TRBV6-5 and TRBJ2-5; a weak D match, TRBD2 (6 bases). The CDR3 totals 13 residues. The V gene lost 6 bases and the J gene lost 7 bases, with 15 bases spanning the gap. CDR1 and CDR2 (germline): MNHEY, SVGAGI. The CDR3 bases are TGTGCCAGCAGCACTGGAGGGGTGGGGACCCAGTACTTC. This translates into CASSTGGVGTQYF.

V gene TRBV5-1 combines with J gene TRBJ2-7, with D possibly being TRBD1 (5 bases). With 4 bases removed from V and 5 bases from J, the gap between germline ends came to 25 bases. The V gene's germline CDR1 is SGHRS and CDR2 YFSETQ. The CDR3 contains 17 residues. The CDR3 bases are TGCGCCAGCAGCCTACGACCCCAAACAGGAGTCGGCAACGAGCAGTACTTC. Translation gives CASSLRPQTGVGNEQYF.

The chain joins TRBV18 to TRBJ1-6; 7 bases are shared with TRBD1. Germline-derived CDR1 and CDR2 are KGHSH and LQKENI. The CDR3 contains 15 residues. The J segment lost 8 bases and the V segment lost 3 bases, leaving 7 bases of the junction unmatched. The CDR3, as DNA: TGTGCCAGCTCACCTCAGGGGGACTGGGATTCACCCCTCCACTTT. Its protein is CASSPQGDWDSPLHF.